This T cell receptor (beta chain) originates from a study of blood T cells in healthy people across ages. Study-wide points: Investigators viewed diversity estimates from one million T cells as underestimates, the study reported. A strong correlation was seen between TCR beta diversity and naive T cell percentage.

To note about this clonotype: Its target is unknown.

V shed 6 bases and J shed 6 bases, with 23 bases lying between them. The CDR3 spans 17 residues. CDR1 is SNHLY and CDR2 is FYNNEI in the germline V gene. A J-beta primer mix and a sample-barcoded 5' primer were used in a second PCR of roughly 6 to 11 cycles. TCRdb independently ran MiXCR on the 5' RACE reads; one entry per CDR3 protein. This sample has over a million distinct CDR3 sequences, with around 55% found just once. The chain employs TRBV2 and TRBJ1-4; D not certain. The sequencing sample was made of blood. This sequence was found in a man between 18 and 35 years old in good health. In nucleotides, the CDR3 is TGTGCCAGCAGCAGAGATCAGGTCCCTAATCGGGATGAAAAACTGTTTTTT. This encodes CASSRDQVPNRDEKLFF.